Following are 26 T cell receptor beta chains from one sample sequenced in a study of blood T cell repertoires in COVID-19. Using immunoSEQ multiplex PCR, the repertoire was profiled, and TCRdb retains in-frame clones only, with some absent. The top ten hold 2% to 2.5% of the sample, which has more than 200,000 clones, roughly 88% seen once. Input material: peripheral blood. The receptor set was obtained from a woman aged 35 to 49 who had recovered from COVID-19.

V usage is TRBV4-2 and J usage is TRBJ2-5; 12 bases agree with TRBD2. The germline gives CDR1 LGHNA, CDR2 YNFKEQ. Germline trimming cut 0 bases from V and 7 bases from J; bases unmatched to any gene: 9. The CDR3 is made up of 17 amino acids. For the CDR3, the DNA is TGTGCCAGCAGCCAAGATCTAAATGGACTAGCGGGAAGGACCCAGTACTTC. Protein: CASSQDLNGLAGRTQYF.

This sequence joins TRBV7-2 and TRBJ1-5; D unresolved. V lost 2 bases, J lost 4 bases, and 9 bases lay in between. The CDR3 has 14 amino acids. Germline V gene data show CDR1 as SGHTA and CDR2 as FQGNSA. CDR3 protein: CASSLLAGNQPQHF. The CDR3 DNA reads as TGTGCCAGCAGCTTACTGGCGGGGAATCAGCCCCAGCATTTT.

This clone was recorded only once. CDR3 nucleotides: TGTGCCAGCAGCGGGTGGGGCGAAGCTTTCTTT. This encodes CASSGWGEAFF. The chain couples TRBV27 to TRBJ1-1; D might be TRBD1 (5 bases). This CDR3 spans 11 amino acids. In germline, CDR1 is MNHEY, CDR2 SMNVEV (reference sequence). V lost 6 bases to trimming and J lost 8 bases, with 10 bases between them.

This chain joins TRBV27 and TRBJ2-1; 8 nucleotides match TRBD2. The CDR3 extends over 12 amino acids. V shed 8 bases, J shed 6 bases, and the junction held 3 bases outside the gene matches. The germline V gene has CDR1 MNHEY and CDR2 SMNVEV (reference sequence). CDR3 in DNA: TGTGCCAGCCGGGGGGGTGGCAATGAGCAGTTCTTC. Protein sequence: CASRGGGNEQFF.

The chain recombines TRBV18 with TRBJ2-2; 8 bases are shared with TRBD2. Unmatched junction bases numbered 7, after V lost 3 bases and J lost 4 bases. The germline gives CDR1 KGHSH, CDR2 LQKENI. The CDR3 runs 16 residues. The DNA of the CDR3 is TGTGCCAGCTCACCCCTACTAGCGGTGACCACCGGGGAGCTGTTTTTT. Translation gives CASSPLLAVTTGELFF.

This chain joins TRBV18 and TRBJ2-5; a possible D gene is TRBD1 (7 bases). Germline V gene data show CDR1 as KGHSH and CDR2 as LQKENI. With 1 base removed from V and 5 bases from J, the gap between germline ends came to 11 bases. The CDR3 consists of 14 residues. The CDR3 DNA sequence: TGTGCCAGCTCACCACTCGGAGGGGGCGAGACCCAGTACTTC. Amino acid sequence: CASSPLGGGETQYF.

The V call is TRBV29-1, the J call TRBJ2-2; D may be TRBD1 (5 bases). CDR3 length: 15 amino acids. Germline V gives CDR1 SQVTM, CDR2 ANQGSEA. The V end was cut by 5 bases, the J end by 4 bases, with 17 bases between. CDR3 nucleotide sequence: TGCAGCGTTACCACTTACTGGGGCCCCACCGGGGAGCTGTTTTTT. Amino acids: CSVTTYWGPTGELFF.

CDR3 nucleotide sequence: TGCAGCGTCCCCGGCCCCCTAGCGGGATCTAGTGAGCAGTTCTTC. Translation gives CSVPGPLAGSSEQFF. The chain couples TRBV29-1 to TRBJ2-1, with 9 bases lining up with TRBD2. The CDR3 length is 15 residues. With V trimmed by 6 bases and J by 9 bases, 15 bases remained unmatched. Looked up from germline, CDR1 is SQVTM and CDR2 is ANQGSEA.

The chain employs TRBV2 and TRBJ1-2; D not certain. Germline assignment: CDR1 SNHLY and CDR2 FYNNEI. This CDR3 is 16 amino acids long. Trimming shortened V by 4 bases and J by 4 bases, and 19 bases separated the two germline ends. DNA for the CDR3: TGTGCCAGCAGTGTTGACCGGGTCCACCAAACCTATGGCTACACCTTC. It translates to CASSVDRVHQTYGYTF. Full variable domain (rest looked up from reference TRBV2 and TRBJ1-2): EPEVTQTPSHQVTQMGQEVILRCVPISNHLYFYWYRQILGQKVEFLVSFYNNEISEKSEIFDDQFSVERPDGSNFTLKIRSTKLEDSAMYFCASSVDRVHQTYGYTFGSGTRLTVV.

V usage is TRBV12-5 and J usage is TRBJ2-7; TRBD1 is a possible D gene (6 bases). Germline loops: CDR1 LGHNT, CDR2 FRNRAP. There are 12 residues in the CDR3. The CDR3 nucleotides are TGTCTGAGGACAGTTTATCCCTACGAGCAGTACTTC. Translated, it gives CLRTVYPYEQYF. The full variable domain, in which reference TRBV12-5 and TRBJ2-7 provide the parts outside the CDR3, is DARVTQTPRHKVTEMGQEVTMRCQPILGHNTVFWYRQTMMQGLELLAYFRNRAPLDDSGMPKDRFSAEMPDATLATLKIQPSEPRDSAVYFCLRTVYPYEQYFGPGTRLTVT.

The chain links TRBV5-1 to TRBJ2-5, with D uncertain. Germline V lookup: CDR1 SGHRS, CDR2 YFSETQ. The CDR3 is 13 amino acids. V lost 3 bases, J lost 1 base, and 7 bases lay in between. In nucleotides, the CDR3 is TGCGCCAGCAGCTCCCTCGGCCAAGAGACCCAGTACTTC. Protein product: CASSSLGQETQYF.

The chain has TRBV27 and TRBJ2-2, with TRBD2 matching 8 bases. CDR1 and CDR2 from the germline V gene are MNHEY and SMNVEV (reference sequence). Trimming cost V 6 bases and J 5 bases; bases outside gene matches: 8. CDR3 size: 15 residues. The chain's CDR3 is CASRTKTGGTGELFF. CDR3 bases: TGTGCCAGCAGGACCAAAACGGGGGGGACCGGGGAGCTGTTTTTT.

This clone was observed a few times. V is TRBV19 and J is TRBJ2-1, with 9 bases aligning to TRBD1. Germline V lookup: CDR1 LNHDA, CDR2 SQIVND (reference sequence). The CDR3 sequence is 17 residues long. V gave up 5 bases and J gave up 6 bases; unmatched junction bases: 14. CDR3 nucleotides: TGTGCCAGTAGTTTTACAGGGGGCCGCCAGGCTGGCAATGAGCAGTTCTTC. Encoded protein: CASSFTGGRQAGNEQFF.

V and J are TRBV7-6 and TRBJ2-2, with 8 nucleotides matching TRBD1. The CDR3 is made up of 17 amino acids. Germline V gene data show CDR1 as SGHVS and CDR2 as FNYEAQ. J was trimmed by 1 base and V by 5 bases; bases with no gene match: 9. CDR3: CASSRRAGTGNTGELFF. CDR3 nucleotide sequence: TGTGCCAGCAGCCGTAGGGCCGGGACAGGGAACACCGGGGAGCTGTTTTTT.

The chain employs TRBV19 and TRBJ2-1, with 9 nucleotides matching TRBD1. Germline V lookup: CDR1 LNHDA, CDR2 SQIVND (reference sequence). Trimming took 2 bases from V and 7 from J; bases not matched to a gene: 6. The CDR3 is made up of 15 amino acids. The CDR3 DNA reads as TGTGCCAGTAGTATAACTCCGGACAGGGGTAATGAGCAGTTCTTC. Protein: CASSITPDRGNEQFF. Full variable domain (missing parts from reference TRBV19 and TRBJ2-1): DGGITQSPKYLFRKEGQNVTLSCEQNLNHDAMYWYRQDPGQGLRLIYYSQIVNDFQKGDIAEGYSVSREKKESFPLTVTSAQKNPTAFYLCASSITPDRGNEQFFGPGTRLTVL.

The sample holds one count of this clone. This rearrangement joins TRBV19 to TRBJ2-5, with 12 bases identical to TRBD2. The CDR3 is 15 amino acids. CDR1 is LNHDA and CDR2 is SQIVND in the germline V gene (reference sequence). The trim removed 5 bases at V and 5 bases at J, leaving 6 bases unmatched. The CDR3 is CASSALAGGSETQYF. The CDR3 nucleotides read TGTGCCAGTAGTGCACTAGCGGGAGGATCTGAGACCCAGTACTTC. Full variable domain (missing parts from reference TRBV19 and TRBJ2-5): DGGITQSPKYLFRKEGQNVTLSCEQNLNHDAMYWYRQDPGQGLRLIYYSQIVNDFQKGDIAEGYSVSREKKESFPLTVTSAQKNPTAFYLCASSALAGGSETQYFGPGTRLLVL.

The CDR3 nucleotides read TGTGCCAGCAGCCGACCCGGGACAGGGCCTTTTGGCTACACCTTC. Residues: CASSRPGTGPFGYTF. V is TRBV7-9 and J is TRBJ1-2; 9 bases match TRBD1. The CDR3 has 15 residues. With 5 bases clipped from V and 7 bases from J, the junction kept 11 bases outside the gene matches. Germline V gene data show CDR1 as SEHNR and CDR2 as FQNEAQ (reference sequence).

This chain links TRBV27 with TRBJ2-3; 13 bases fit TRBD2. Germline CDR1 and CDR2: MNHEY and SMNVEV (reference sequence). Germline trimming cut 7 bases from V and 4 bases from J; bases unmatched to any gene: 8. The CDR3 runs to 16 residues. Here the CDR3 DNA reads TGTGCCAGCAACGTAGTACTAGCGGGAGGGGCAGATACGCAGTATTTT. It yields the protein CASNVVLAGGADTQYF.

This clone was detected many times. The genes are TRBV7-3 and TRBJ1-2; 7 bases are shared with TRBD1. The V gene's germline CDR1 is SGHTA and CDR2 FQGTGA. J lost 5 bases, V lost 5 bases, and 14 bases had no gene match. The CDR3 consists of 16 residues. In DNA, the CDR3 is TGTGCCAGCAGCCCAGCCCCCACAGGGGAAGCATATGGCTACACCTTC. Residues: CASSPAPTGEAYGYTF.

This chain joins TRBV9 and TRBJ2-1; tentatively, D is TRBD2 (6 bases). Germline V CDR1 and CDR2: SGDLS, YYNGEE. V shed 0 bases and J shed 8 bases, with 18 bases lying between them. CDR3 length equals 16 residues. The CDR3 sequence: CASSVEWGVRRDEQFF. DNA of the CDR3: TGTGCCAGCAGCGTAGAGTGGGGGGTGAGACGCGATGAGCAGTTCTTC.

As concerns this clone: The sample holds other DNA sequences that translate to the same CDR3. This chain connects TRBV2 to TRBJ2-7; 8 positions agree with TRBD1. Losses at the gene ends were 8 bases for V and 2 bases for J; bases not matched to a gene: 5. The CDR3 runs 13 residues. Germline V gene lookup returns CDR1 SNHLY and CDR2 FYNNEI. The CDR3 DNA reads TGTGCCAGCTCCGGGACAGGTGCCTACGAGCAGTACTTC. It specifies CASSGTGAYEQYF.

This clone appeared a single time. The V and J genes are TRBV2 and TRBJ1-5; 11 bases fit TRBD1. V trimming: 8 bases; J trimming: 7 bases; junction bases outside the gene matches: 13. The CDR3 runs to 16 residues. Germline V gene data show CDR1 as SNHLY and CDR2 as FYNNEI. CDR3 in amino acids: CASLHPDRGHEQPQHF. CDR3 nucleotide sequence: TGTGCCAGCTTACATCCGGACAGGGGGCATGAACAGCCCCAGCATTTT.

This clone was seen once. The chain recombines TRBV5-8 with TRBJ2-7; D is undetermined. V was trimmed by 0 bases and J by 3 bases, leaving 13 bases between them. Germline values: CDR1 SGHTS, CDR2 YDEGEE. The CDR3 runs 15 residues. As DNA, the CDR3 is TGTGCCAGCAGCTTGGAGGCGACAAACCACTACGAGCAGTACTTC. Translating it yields CASSLEATNHYEQYF.

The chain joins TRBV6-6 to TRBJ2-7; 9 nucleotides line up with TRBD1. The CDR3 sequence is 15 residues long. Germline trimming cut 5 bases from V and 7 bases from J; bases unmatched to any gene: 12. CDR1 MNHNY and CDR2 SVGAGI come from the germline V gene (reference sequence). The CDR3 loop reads CASSPSGTGFQEQYF. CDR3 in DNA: TGTGCCAGCAGTCCCTCCGGGACAGGGTTTCAAGAGCAGTACTTC.

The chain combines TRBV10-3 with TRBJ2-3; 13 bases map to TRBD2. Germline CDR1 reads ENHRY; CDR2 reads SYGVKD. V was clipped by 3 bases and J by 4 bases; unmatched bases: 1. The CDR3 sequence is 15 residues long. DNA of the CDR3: TGTGCCATCAGTGAAGGACTAGCGGGAGCAGATACGCAGTATTTT. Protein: CAISEGLAGADTQYF.

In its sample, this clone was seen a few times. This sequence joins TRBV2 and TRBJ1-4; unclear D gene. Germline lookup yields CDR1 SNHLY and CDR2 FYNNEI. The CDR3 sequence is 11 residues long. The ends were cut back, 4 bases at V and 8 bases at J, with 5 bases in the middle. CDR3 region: CASSGYEKLFF. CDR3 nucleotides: TGTGCCAGCAGTGGCTACGAAAAACTGTTTTTT.